This T cell receptor (beta chain) was sequenced in a study of blood T cell repertoires in COVID-19. Study context: COVID-19 samples collected from the United States, Italy and Spain covered acute and convalescent phases. PBMCs, B-cell-depleted T cells, or T cells were the source of the cDNA or gDNA that made up the material.

The CDR3 totals 17 residues. CDR1 and CDR2 (germline): KGHSH, LQKENI. The V gene lost 2 bases and the J gene lost 0 bases, with 15 bases spanning the gap. Original methodology: Counts of nucleated cells, estimated from reference gene primer amplification, were obtained. TCRdb keeps only in-frame clones here, not all; method: immunoSEQ multiplex PCR. That table gives V, J and clone size, and the DNA gave D and trimming. The data contain about 310,000 clones, around 87% of them seen just once; the ten biggest clones take up 1%. The sequence came from a man in his fifties or sixties with active or convalescent COVID-19. The chain has TRBV18 and TRBJ2-3; D uncertain. Material: peripheral blood. The CDR3 sequence is CASSPFGTALSTDTQYF. The DNA for the CDR3 is TGTGCCAGCTCACCATTCGGAACAGCCCTTAGCACAGATACGCAGTATTTT.